Reported below is one TCR beta chain. The CDR3 totals 13 residues. The germline gives CDR1 ENHRY, CDR2 SYGVKD. Trimming cost V 0 bases and J 7 bases, with 9 bases left between them. The sample comes from a study of identical twins. Using its own MiXCR run on the 5' RACE reads, TCRdb lists one record per CDR3 protein. The sample carries around 530,000 distinct CDR3 sequences, roughly 15% recorded once. These data were likewise used in another study, on yellow fever vaccine responses in identical twins.

This TCR was sampled from a young woman in good health. Sequencing input: CD4+ T cells sorted from blood. The chain recombines TRBV10-3 with TRBJ1-2; D call uncertain. The CDR3 DNA is TGTGCCATCAGTGAGTCGAAGGCAGGTGGCTACACCTTC. Translating gives CAISESKAGGYTF.